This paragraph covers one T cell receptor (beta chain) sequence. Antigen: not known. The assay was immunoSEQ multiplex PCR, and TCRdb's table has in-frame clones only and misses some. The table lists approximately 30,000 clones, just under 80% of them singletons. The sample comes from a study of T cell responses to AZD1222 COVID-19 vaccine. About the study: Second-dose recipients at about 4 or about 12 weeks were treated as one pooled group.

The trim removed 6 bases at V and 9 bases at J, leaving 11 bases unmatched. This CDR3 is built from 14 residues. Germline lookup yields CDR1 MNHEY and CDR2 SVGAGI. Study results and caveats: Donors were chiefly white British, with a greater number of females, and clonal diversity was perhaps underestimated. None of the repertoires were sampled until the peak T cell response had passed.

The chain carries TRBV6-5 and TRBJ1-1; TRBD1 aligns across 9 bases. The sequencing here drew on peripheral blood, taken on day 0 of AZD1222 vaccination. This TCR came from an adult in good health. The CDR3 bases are TGTGCCAGCAGCCCCGAACAGGGGGCTCCACAAGCTTTCTTT. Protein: CASSPEQGAPQAFF.